This T cell receptor beta chain was identified in a study of T cell repertoires in cytomegalovirus infection. Whole-study context: Carrying CMV and the relevant HLA type showed in public TCR beta signatures.

Study-wide points: HLA-C-restricted CMV clonotypes gave the most frequent clonotype in two of eight donors. Individuals carrying CMV plus the relevant HLA were identified by cumulative frequency of public TCR beta families.

The CDR3 runs to 16 residues. CDR1 SGHAT and CDR2 FQDESV come from the germline V gene (reference sequence). In TCRdb, the reads were re-called with MiXCR into one record per CDR3 protein. The sample lists hundreds of thousands of distinct CDR3 sequences, approximately 40% occurring once. With respect to this clonotype: The antigen is not known. The germline gene is not matched at one end of the junction; a read error may be the cause.

V usage is TRBV11-1 and J usage is TRBJ1-5; D is perhaps TRBD1 (6 bases). The sequencing input was PBMCs. The TCR sequence derives from a human donor in good health (CMV status not recorded). Some clones in this sample may be carry-over from other donors' samples. CDR3 DNA: TGTGCCAGCAGCTCAGCGCCCGGGGGCCGGAGTCAGCCCAAGCATTTT. Its protein product is CASSSAPGGRSQPKHF.